The sample holds many counts of the clone carrying this TCR beta chain. CDR3 length: 11 amino acids. From germline, CDR1 is LGHDT and CDR2 YNNKEL (reference sequence). V was pared by 2 bases and J by 5 bases, with 4 bases between. This sample stems from a study of T cells in Graves' hyperthyroidism and ophthalmopathy. RNA transcripts served as the template for amplifying TCR beta CDR3 regions. RT-PCR in the first round (using the HTBI primer set) targeted the TCR CDR3. TCRdb independently ran MiXCR on the multiplex PCR reads; one entry per CDR3 protein. In the table there are 350,000 to 400,000 distinct CDR3 sequences, just under 15% of which are singletons.

The sequence came from a woman younger than 45 with Graves' hyperthyroidism. This sequence joins TRBV3-1 and TRBJ2-7; D is unresolved. Source material: blood. The CDR3 bases are TGTGCCAGCAGCCAAAGGGACGAGCAGTACTTC. This sequence encodes CASSQRDEQYF.